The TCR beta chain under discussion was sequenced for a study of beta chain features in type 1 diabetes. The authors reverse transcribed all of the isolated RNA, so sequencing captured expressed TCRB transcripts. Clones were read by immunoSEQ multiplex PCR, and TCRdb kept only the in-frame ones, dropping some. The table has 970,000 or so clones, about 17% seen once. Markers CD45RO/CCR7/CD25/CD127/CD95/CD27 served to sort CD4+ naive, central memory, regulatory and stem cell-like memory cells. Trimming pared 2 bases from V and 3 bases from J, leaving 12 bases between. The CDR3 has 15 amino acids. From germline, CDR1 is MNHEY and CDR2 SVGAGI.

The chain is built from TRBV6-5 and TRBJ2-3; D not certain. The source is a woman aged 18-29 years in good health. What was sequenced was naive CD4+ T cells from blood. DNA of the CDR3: TGTGCCAGCAGTTACCGTGGATTTACGACAGATACGCAGTATTTT. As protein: CASSYRGFTTDTQYF.